This T cell receptor (beta chain) was obtained from a study of T cells in Graves' hyperthyroidism and ophthalmopathy (dated by TCRdb to the late 2010s). With regard to the full study: Peripheral blood samples were taken at the time of initial diagnosis, prior to any treatment. To identify TCR V-J signatures that set the groups apart, the researchers used a discovery cohort of 90 to 100 patients, made up of 40 to 45 with Graves' ophthalmopathy and around 58 with stable Graves' hyperthyroidism. The 95 to 100 discovery patients were divided at random into training and test sets in a 7:3 ratio. After blood sampling, hyperthyroidism patients were treated with methimazole at a starting dose of 30 mg daily, and ophthalmopathy patients were treated with high-dose intravenous methylprednisolone. An independent validation cohort of under 20 hyperthyroidism patients and approximately 17 patients who later progressed to ophthalmopathy tested prospective prediction of ophthalmopathy. The paper describes TCR Vbeta CDR3 sequencing of around 130 peripheral blood samples, made up of some 42 ophthalmopathy patients, 70 to 80 hyperthyroidism patients and 17 progressor patients. In about 6 Graves' hyperthyroidism patients, the study also compared T-cell repertoires from thyroid tissue with T-cell repertoires from blood.

Amplification of TCR beta CDR3 regions was carried out from RNA transcripts. A first-round RT-PCR of the TCR CDR3 used the HTBI primer set with the Qiagen OneStep RT-PCR kit. Libraries were constructed in a second round of multiplex PCR, after which size selection and purification were performed. Sequencing of the libraries was done on an Illumina HiSeq2000 using paired-end 100 bp reads. Per the source publication's procedure: Raw data were processed with SOAPnuke, discarding reads with adapters, uncalled bases, mean Phred below 15, or no exact constant-primer or identifier match. High-quality paired reads were merged with COPE v1.2.5, and unique nucleotide sequences were defined as clonotypes. Clonotypes were aligned to IMGT TRBV, TRBD and TRBJ reference segments using MiTCR v1.1. Analysis was restricted to V-J combinations with a frequency above 0.0001, which covered 99.2% of repertoires. The TCS score was defined as F50 (clonal expansion) divided by E x V (chaos), with BLOSUM62-based TCRdist calculated between CDR3 peptides within each V-J. Welch's t-statistics and random forest reduced roughly 500 V-J features to about 12, which were used in a naive Bayes classifier (R e1071). TCRdb itself trimmed the public reads at Q25 with fastp, ran MiXCR and retained productive beta chains. Identical CDR3 proteins give one entry, which carries the most common genes and DNA. TCRdb, not the original authors, processed these V and J calls. The sample profile shows approximately 480,000 distinct CDR3 sequences; around 20% of them were found once. The ten biggest clones cover around 27% of the sample.

Stable Graves' hyperthyroidism was defined as the absence of progression to ophthalmopathy over 18 months of follow-up. The hyperthyroidism patients were between 18 and 65 years old and newly diagnosed, with a disease duration of less than 2 months. Any patient with an uncontrolled infection, another autoimmune disease, pregnancy or lactation was excluded. Diagnoses were based on clinical symptoms, serum thyroxine and TRAb, thyroid ultrasound and orbital computed tomography. PBMCs were isolated from about 9.1 ml of fresh peripheral blood by Ficoll-Paque density gradient centrifugation. Trizol reagent was used to extract total RNA, and RNA quality was then checked on an Agilent 2100 Bioanalyzer. The CDR3 spans 17 residues, from the cysteine through the phenylalanine. This entry keeps only the CDR3 DNA: 51 bases, framed from base 1. CDR1 LNHNV and CDR2 YYDKDF are derived from the germline V gene (reference sequence). V and J are trimmed by 0 bases and 2 bases, and the gene matches miss 7 bases of the junction.

This clonotype has at least ten counts. The target of this receptor is not known. No quality values exist for individual bases; no much larger clone is one base distant. The investigation overall reported the following: Sample size was not statistically predetermined, and investigators were not blinded to group allocation. During validation, the model predicted progression to ophthalmopathy a median of around 6 months ahead of onset, with approximately 71% sensitivity and under 85% specificity. In cross-validation, a model built on a 13 V-J signature told ophthalmopathy apart from stable hyperthyroidism with approximately 90% sensitivity and roughly 82% specificity, and in testing the same model reached 80%/75%. Most expanded thyroid clonotypes (frequency above 0.001) were also found in blood, which suggests that blood repertoires may mirror thyroid immune responses.

Sequencing was carried out using blood. This sequence originates from a man aged 18 to 30 with Graves' hyperthyroidism. Recombination connected TRBV15 to TRBJ1-5, with TRBD1 matching 7 junction bases. The CDR3 corresponds to CATSRDRGRLRNQPQHF. DNA sequence: TGTGCCACCAGCAGAGATAGGGGGCGGTTGCGCAATCAGCCCCAGCATTTT. Where the CDR3 stops, the reference TRBV15 and TRBJ1-5 genes take over; the full variable domain is DAMVIQNPRYQVTQFGKPVTLSCSQTLNHNVMYWYQQKSSQAPKLLFHYYDKDFNNEADTPDNFQSRRPNTSFCFLDIRSPGLGDTAMYLCATSRDRGRLRNQPQHFGDGTRLSIL.